What follows are 24 T cell receptor beta chains derived from one specimen sequenced in a study of immune evolution from preneoplasia to lung adenocarcinoma. Profiled with immunoSEQ multiplex PCR; TCRdb holds only in-frame clones, not every one. This table holds 9,500 to 13,000 clones, approximately 82% found once. Sequencing was carried out using FFPE minimally invasive lung adenocarcinoma tissue. These receptors were obtained from a person aged 65-85 years with lung adenocarcinoma.

The chain is built from TRBV20-1 and TRBJ2-3; D is unclear. Trimming removed 5 bases from V and 2 bases from J, with 5 bases in between. The CDR3 consists of 11 residues. The germline gives CDR1 DFQATT, CDR2 SNEGSKA (reference sequence). The CDR3 region has the DNA TGCAGTGCTTCCGACACAGATACGCAGTATTTT. This codes for CSASDTDTQYF.

The chain couples TRBV11-2 to TRBJ2-7, with TRBD2 matching 7 bases. The CDR3 is 16 amino acids. Trimming cost V 0 bases and J 1 base; bases outside gene matches: 6. Germline values: CDR1 SGHAT, CDR2 FQNNGV. CDR3 sequence: CASSLDWAGASYEQYF. The CDR3 DNA reads TGTGCCAGCAGCTTAGATTGGGCGGGAGCGTCCTACGAGCAGTACTTC.

V and J are TRBV11-2 and TRBJ2-7, with TRBD1 identical over 7 bases. The CDR3 loop spans 15 amino acids. V lost 1 base to trimming and J lost 5 bases; unmatched junction nucleotides: 8. Per germline, CDR1 SGHAT and CDR2 FQNNGV. In DNA, the CDR3 is TGTGCCAGCAGCTTAGGGGCAGGGGGATTAAACGAGCAGTACTTC. This translates into CASSLGAGGLNEQYF.

The rearrangement joins TRBV6-6 to TRBJ1-5; D not resolved. The CDR3 sequence is 12 residues long. Trimming took off 6 bases at V and 6 bases at J, with 9 bases between the two ends. Germline V gives CDR1 MNHNY, CDR2 SVGAGI (reference sequence). CDR3: CASRSEGQPQHF. CDR3 bases: TGTGCCAGCAGATCTGAAGGTCAGCCCCAGCATTTT.

The genes are TRBV4-1 and TRBJ2-1, with D hard to call. The CDR3 contains 15 residues. From germline, CDR1 is MGHRA and CDR2 YSYEKL. Trimming removed 4 bases at V and 0 bases at J, with 10 bases between. The CDR3 bases are TGCGCCAGCAGCCCCCAGGCTAGCTCCTACAATGAGCAGTTCTTC. It codes for CASSPQASSYNEQFF.

This clone has only a few counts. The rearrangement joins TRBV9 to TRBJ2-7, with 10 bases identical to TRBD2. V was clipped by 3 bases and J by 4 bases; unmatched bases: 16. The germline gives CDR1 SGDLS, CDR2 YYNGEE. The CDR3 loop spans 18 amino acids. The chain's CDR3 is CASSGSTSSTSGRYEQYF. The CDR3 bases are TGTGCCAGCAGCGGAAGCACCTCCTCGACTAGCGGGCGATACGAGCAGTACTTC.

The rearrangement joins TRBV14 to TRBJ1-3; the D is unclear. Trimming stripped 1 base from V and 2 bases from J, with 9 bases between. CDR3 length: 15 residues. CDR1 SGHDN and CDR2 FVKESK come from the germline V gene. CDR3 in amino acids: CASSQGLTTGNTIYF. DNA of the CDR3: TGTGCCAGCAGCCAAGGACTAACTACTGGAAACACCATATATTTT.

V and J are TRBV19 and TRBJ1-2; D call uncertain. Trimming took 3 bases from V and 4 from J, leaving 9 bases between them. The CDR3 covers 13 residues. Per the germline V gene, CDR1 is LNHDA and CDR2 is SQIVND (reference sequence). The CDR3 reads CASSIPAGYGYTF. The CDR3 DNA sequence: TGTGCCAGTAGTATCCCCGCCGGCTATGGCTACACCTTC.

The chain carries TRBV10-1 and TRBJ2-2; D uncertain. V was clipped by 8 bases and J by 5 bases, with 12 bases between them. The CDR3 loop spans 13 amino acids. Germline values: CDR1 WNHNN, CDR2 SYGVQD (reference sequence). The CDR3 loop reads CASPPLWTGELFF. CDR3 coding DNA: TGCGCCAGCCCCCCTTTGTGGACCGGGGAGCTGTTTTTT.

This clone was seen a single time. The gene calls are TRBV5-8 and TRBJ1-5; D is uncertain. CDR1 and CDR2 (germline): SGHTS, YDEGEE. The CDR3 runs 15 residues. V lost 4 bases, J lost 3 bases, and 14 bases lay in between. Written as DNA, the CDR3 is TGTGCCAGCAGCGCTTTGTCGGGAAACAATCAGCCCCAGCATTTT. This gives the protein CASSALSGNNQPQHF. Full variable domain (rest looked up from reference TRBV5-8 and TRBJ1-5): EAGVTQSPTHLIKTRGQQATLRCSPISGHTSVYWYQQALGLGLQFLLWYDEGEERNRGNFPPRFSGRQFPNYSSELNVNALELEDSALYLCASSALSGNNQPQHFGDGTRLSIL.

The V and J genes are TRBV7-6 and TRBJ2-7; D perhaps matches TRBD1 (5 bases). The CDR3 runs 17 residues. Trimming took 2 bases from V and 2 from J, leaving 19 bases between them. Looked up from germline, CDR1 is SGHVS and CDR2 is FNYEAQ. CDR3 in amino acids: CASSLPPLPGFPYEQYF. DNA for the CDR3: TGTGCCAGCAGCTTACCCCCCCTCCCAGGGTTCCCCTACGAGCAGTACTTC. The entire variable domain, with the rest obtained from reference TRBV7-6 and TRBJ2-7, is as follows: GAGVSQSPRYKVTKRGQDVALRCDPISGHVSLYWYRQALGQGPEFLTYFNYEAQQDKSGLPNDRFSAERPEGSISTLTIQRTEQRDSAMYRCASSLPPLPGFPYEQYFGPGTRLTVT.

V is TRBV9 and J is TRBJ1-3; no clear D gene. In germline, CDR1 is SGDLS, CDR2 YYNGEE. CDR3 length equals 15 residues. Trimming left V 4 bases short and J 0 bases short, with 11 bases between. CDR3 residues: CASSPGGYSGNTIYF. The CDR3 nucleotides are TGTGCCAGCAGCCCCGGAGGCTACTCTGGAAACACCATATATTTT.

The genes are TRBV5-1 and TRBJ1-4, with 10 bases that match TRBD1. The J segment lost 8 bases and the V segment lost 4 bases, leaving 8 bases of the junction unmatched. Germline V gene lookup returns CDR1 SGHRS and CDR2 YFSETQ. There are 15 residues in the CDR3. This CDR3 is CASSPGTGAREKLFF. The DNA for the CDR3 is TGCGCCAGCAGCCCAGGGACAGGGGCGCGAGAAAAACTGTTTTTT.

This clone was recorded a few times. V is TRBV4-1 and J is TRBJ2-2, with D possibly matching TRBD1 (5 bases). From germline, CDR1 is MGHRA and CDR2 YSYEKL. The CDR3 runs 15 residues. Deletions cut 3 bases from V and 3 bases from J, with 11 bases between. The CDR3 loop reads CASSHRQGYTGELFF. The CDR3 nucleotides read TGCGCCAGCAGCCACAGGCAGGGTTACACCGGGGAGCTGTTTTTT.

The chain is built from TRBV6-5 and TRBJ1-2; D not certain. CDR3 length equals 12 residues. V was cut by 0 bases and J by 5 bases, with 4 bases left in between. Germline V gives CDR1 MNHEY, CDR2 SVGAGI. CDR3 sequence: CASSYSGYGYTF. The CDR3 DNA is TGTGCCAGCAGTTACTCAGGGTATGGCTACACCTTC.

This clone has just one count. The V gene is TRBV6-1, the J gene TRBJ2-6; D perhaps matches TRBD1 (5 bases). The V gene's germline CDR1 is MNHNS and CDR2 SASEGT. The V and J ends lost 4 bases and 4 bases respectively, with 8 bases between them. The CDR3 sequence is 14 residues long. As DNA, the CDR3 is TGTGCCAGCAGTGGGACAACCGGGGCCAACGTCCTGACTTTC. Protein: CASSGTTGANVLTF.

V usage is TRBV7-2 and J usage is TRBJ1-2; TRBD1 matches at 7 bases. Germline assignment: CDR1 SGHTA and CDR2 FQGNSA. The CDR3 spans 14 residues. J gave up 8 bases and V 4 bases, and 10 bases lay outside the gene matches. The CDR3 sequence: CASSSTRGQSGYTF. The DNA of the CDR3 is TGTGCCAGCAGCTCGACCCGGGGACAGTCCGGCTACACCTTC.

V is TRBV4-1 and J is TRBJ2-1; 8 nucleotides match TRBD1. The junction had 7 bases not matched to a gene; V was cut back by 4 bases and J by 5 bases. The germline V gene has CDR1 MGHRA and CDR2 YSYEKL. The length of the CDR3 is 15 residues. The CDR3 nucleotides are TGCGCCAGCAGCCCAGCCGGACAGGGAAACAATGAGCAGTTCTTC. As protein: CASSPAGQGNNEQFF.

The rearrangement links TRBV18 to TRBJ1-1; 9 bases fit TRBD1. J was trimmed by 4 bases and V by 4 bases; bases with no gene match: 4. From germline, CDR1 is KGHSH and CDR2 LQKENI. CDR3 length: 14 residues. DNA of the CDR3: TGTGCCAGCTCACAGGACAGGGGTTTCACTGAAGCTTTCTTT. Translation gives CASSQDRGFTEAFF.

The CDR3 region is CASSARTSGSTDTQYF. DNA for the CDR3: TGTGCCAGCAGTGCCCGGACTAGCGGGAGCACAGATACGCAGTATTTT. The chain carries TRBV2 and TRBJ2-3; 11 bases align to TRBD2. Germline lookup yields CDR1 SNHLY and CDR2 FYNNEI. V shed 4 bases and J 0 bases; nucleotides not matched to a gene: 3. The CDR3 is 16 amino acids.

This chain connects TRBV2 to TRBJ2-2, with 7 bases lining up with TRBD2. V trimming: 1 base; J trimming: 3 bases; junction bases outside the gene matches: 11. The CDR3 covers 18 residues. CDR1 and CDR2 (germline): SNHLY, FYNNEI. CDR3 DNA: TGTGCCAGCAGTGAAGTAACGGGAGGACGCCGGTACACCGGGGAGCTGTTTTTT. Protein sequence: CASSEVTGGRRYTGELFF. Full variable domain (missing parts from reference TRBV2 and TRBJ2-2): EPEVTQTPSHQVTQMGQEVILRCVPISNHLYFYWYRQILGQKVEFLVSFYNNEISEKSEIFDDQFSVERPDGSNFTLKIRSTKLEDSAMYFCASSEVTGGRRYTGELFFGEGSRLTVL.

This chain joins TRBV6-6 and TRBJ1-4; D ambiguous. V lost 8 bases, J lost 6 bases, and 19 bases lay in between. The CDR3 is 15 amino acids. Germline CDR1 MNHNY, CDR2 SVGAGI (reference sequence). DNA for the CDR3: TGTGCCAGCGGGTCGCGCGGCGCGGTTGATGAAAAACTGTTTTTT. Residues: CASGSRGAVDEKLFF.

This clone was seen a single time. This chain links TRBV29-1 with TRBJ2-5; no definite D call. CDR3 length equals 13 residues. With 2 bases removed from V and 2 bases from J, the gap between germline ends came to 9 bases. CDR1 and CDR2 (germline): SQVTM, ANQGSEA. CDR3 sequence reads: CSVESYKQETQYF. The CDR3 region has the DNA TGCAGCGTTGAAAGCTATAAGCAAGAGACCCAGTACTTC.

The chain employs TRBV18 and TRBJ2-1; 7 bases are shared with TRBD2. CDR3 length: 16 residues. V lost 0 bases to trimming and J lost 6 bases; unmatched junction nucleotides: 8. Germline CDR1 reads KGHSH; CDR2 reads LQKENI. CDR3 DNA: TGTGCCAGCTCACCACCGTCTAGCGGAGCCAGCAATGAGCAGTTCTTC. This codes for CASSPPSSGASNEQFF. Full variable domain (rest looked up from reference TRBV18 and TRBJ2-1): NAGVMQNPRHLVRRRGQEARLRCSPMKGHSHVYWYRQLPEEGLKFMVYLQKENIIDESGMPKERFSAEFPKEGPSILRIQQVVRGDSAAYFCASSPPSSGASNEQFFGPGTRLTVL.